This TCR beta chain comes out of a study of blood T cell repertoires in COVID-19. Study as a whole: Material from acute and convalescent COVID-19 was sourced from the United States, Italy and Spain. In each case, the material was cDNA or gDNA derived from T cells, B-cell-depleted T cells, or PBMCs.

Germline loops: CDR1 KGHDR, CDR2 SFDVKD. The CDR3 is 16 amino acids. The V gene end was trimmed by 2 bases and the J gene end by 5 bases; junction bases not matched to a gene: 3. As processed by the authors: Using reference gene primer amplification, nucleated cell counts were estimated. Method: immunoSEQ multiplex PCR; TCRdb's copy keeps in-frame clones and lacks some. V and J calls and clone size are given by that table; D and trimming were obtained from the DNA. This repertoire shows roughly 200,000 clones, approximately 86% found once; its top ten account for around 2.1%. V is TRBV24-1 and J is TRBJ2-2, with TRBD1 identical over 11 bases. The sequenced material came from PBMCs or T cells enriched from blood (not recorded which). The receptor was derived from a woman in her 30s who had recovered from COVID-19. This CDR3 is CATSDSGQGDTGELFF. CDR3 sequence (DNA): TGTGCCACCAGTGATTCGGGACAGGGGGATACCGGGGAGCTGTTTTTT.